This T cell receptor (beta chain) comes out of a study of radiation and T cells in renal cell carcinoma. Study information: Nephrectomy followed 15 Gy stereotactic body radiation by 4 weeks.

Germline assignment: CDR1 SNHLY and CDR2 FYNNEI. This CDR3 region has 14 residues. This table comes from immunoSEQ multiplex PCR, and its TCRdb copy is limited to in-frame clones, with some not included. The sample records 60,000 to 65,000 clones, around 80% being singletons. Time point: blood 2 weeks post-SBRT. Specified treatment: 15 Gy SBRT to primary tumor, nephrectomy 4 weeks later. This receptor was identified in a man aged 60 to 69 with renal cell carcinoma. The sequencing used blood, collected from a patient whose treatment included radiotherapy and nephrectomy. V is TRBV2 and J is TRBJ2-4, with D uncertain. This CDR3 reads CGGRRWGTLNIQYF. The CDR3 DNA reads TGTGGTGGGCGAAGATGGGGAACCTTAAACATTCAGTACTTC.